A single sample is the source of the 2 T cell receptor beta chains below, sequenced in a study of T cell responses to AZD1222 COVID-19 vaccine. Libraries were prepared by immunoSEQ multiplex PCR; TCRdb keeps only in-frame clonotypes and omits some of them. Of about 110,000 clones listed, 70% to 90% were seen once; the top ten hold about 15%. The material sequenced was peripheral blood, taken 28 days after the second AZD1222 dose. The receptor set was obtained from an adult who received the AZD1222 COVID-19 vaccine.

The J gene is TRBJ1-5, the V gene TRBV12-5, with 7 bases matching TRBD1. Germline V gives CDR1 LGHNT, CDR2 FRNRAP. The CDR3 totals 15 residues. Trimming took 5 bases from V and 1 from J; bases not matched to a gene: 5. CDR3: CASGRGGGSNQPQHF. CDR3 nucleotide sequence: TGTGCTAGTGGTAGAGGGGGCGGGAGCAATCAGCCCCAGCATTTT.

CDR3 sequence (DNA): TGTGCCAGTAGTACTACAGGGATGCTGGGAAATCAGCCCCAGCATTTT. It translates to CASSTTGMLGNQPQHF. The chain is built from TRBV19 and TRBJ1-5; D possibly corresponds to TRBD1 (6 bases). The CDR3 spans 16 residues. Trimming removed 4 bases from V and 4 bases from J, with 17 bases in between. Germline CDR1 reads LNHDA; CDR2 reads SQIVND (reference sequence).